This T cell receptor (beta chain) appears in the sequencing data of a study of cytomegalovirus exposure and HLA in healthy donors (dated by TCRdb to the late 2010s). For context, the study as a whole: An earlier analysis of approximately 640 of the donors reported approximately 300 Gb of sequence data and some 120 million unique TCR beta sequences from about 200 million T cells. An earlier analysis of 587 of the donors used high-throughput TCR beta sequencing to judge whether each TCR beta V gene segment behaved as functional or pseudogenic. Alongside the repertoire data, information on donor age, sex, ethnicity and CMV serostatus was compiled. Approximately 300 gigabases of sequencing data and around 85 million unique TCR sequences made up an early release that covered several hundred HLA-typed donors. To predict cytomegalovirus infection status, the study brought together high-throughput TCR immunosequencing, statistical association of individual TCRs with disease status, and machine learning. Among the approximately 400 genotyped donors, 81% belonged to the genetic ancestry cluster associated with self-reported Caucasian donors. All discovery cohort repertoires had been generated on a single sequencing platform. A separate validation cohort of roughly 120 different subjects was used in addition to the roughly 670-subject first cohort. A later analysis re-examined previously published TCR beta repertoires from several hundred donors and added high-resolution HLA genotyping to investigate patterns of TCR occurrence. Among some 400 genotyped donors of the cohort, an average of around 220,000 unique TCR beta nucleotide sequences was sequenced per donor, of which 15% to 20% were non-productive. In a later genetic analysis, genome-wide SNP genotypes for about three fifths of the roughly 670 donors were used, and that subset was treated as a discovery cohort. Typing coverage differed by locus: A, B, C, DRB1 and DQB1 were typed in roughly 620-630 donors, DQA1 in approximately 520, DPA1 in 606, and DPB1 in just under 480. The study was designed to test whether signatures of past pathogen exposure could be identified by cataloging public T cell receptors. Rather than using new phenotypic data, the later analysis identified candidate immune exposures from TCR beta sequences and from how often those sequences occurred across donors. Roughly five DR-DQ haplotypes were handled as single units for association and clustering because linkage in the cohort was strong. Using immunosequencing, the study profiled T cell repertoires from some 670 subjects and related those repertoires to cytomegalovirus serostatus. Both class I and class II loci were covered by HLA typing, at four-digit resolution.

The cohort consisted of 600 or so healthy bone marrow donors. At the time of sampling, all cohort members were nominally healthy, though unrecorded immune exposures were likely present. The donor was CMV seronegative and belonged to the group of over 300 seronegative cohort members. Each donor provided a peripheral blood sample, and peripheral blood mononuclear cells were used for TCR beta sequencing. The Qiagen DNeasy Blood Extraction Kit was used to extract genomic DNA from the blood cell samples. Libraries were made using the immunoSEQ multiplex PCR assay. For the multiplex PCR, a mixture combining 60 forward primers for TCR Vbeta segments and 13 reverse primers for TCR Jbeta segments was used. Amplification of the CDR3 region of rearranged TCR beta genes was performed with a multiplex PCR assay on genomic DNA. The Illumina HiSeq System was used to sequence the amplified TCR beta libraries as 87-base-pair reads. Under the source paper's analysis protocol: Across the 600 to 700 repertoires, a later analysis counted some 81 million unique TCR beta chains, around 11 million of which were shared by at least two donors. Raw reads were error-corrected and collapsed into unique sequences with a nearest-neighbor algorithm that merged closely related sequences to remove PCR and sequencing errors. CDR3 sequences were aligned to IMGT reference sequences to assign V, D and J gene segments. Each retained sequence needed at least a six-nucleotide match to both a V gene segment and a J gene segment. Rearrangements were called productive when the CDR3 lacked stop codons and stayed in frame with V and J; all others were non-productive. Following IMGT convention, CDR3 was defined as the stretch from the second conserved V-encoded cysteine to the conserved J-encoded phenylalanine. The earlier analysis of fewer than 700 of the donors excluded sequences that lacked an unambiguous match to a single V gene segment. In an earlier analysis of 450 to 750 of the donors, a V segment was called functional when productive rearrangements were above 56.7%, and segregating when the standard deviation between donors exceeded 5%. To diagnose cytomegalovirus status from the catalog of TCR beta chain sequences, a statistical classification framework was built. A later analysis assigned V and J genes by comparing TCR nucleotide sequences with IMGT/GENE-DB human TR gene sequences. The TCRdist pipeline was used in a later analysis to assign CDR3 sequences and most-parsimonious VDJ recombination scenarios. In a later analysis, each TCR beta chain was defined by its CDR3 amino acid sequence together with its V-gene family, and reads without a unique V-gene family were excluded. To address suspected cross-contamination and a sequencing artifact, a later analysis removed roughly 580 highly shared, low-generation-probability nucleotide sequences. In a later analysis, a clonal expansion index for each public chain was calculated from normalized within-repertoire ranks of inferred template counts. Generation probabilities in a later analysis came from a VDJ recombination model fitted to out-of-frame rearrangements, and those results were checked against IGoR. In a later analysis, hypergeometric tests were used to score TCR-TCR, TCR-HLA and TCR-CMV co-occurrence, with a repertoire-size bias correction applied to TCR pairs. To estimate false discovery rates, a later analysis permuted the HLA or CMV assignments 20 times. In a later analysis, co-occurring TCRs were grouped using DBSCAN, and TCRdist sequence similarity was added for clustering within HLA-allele-positive subsets. Repertoires with fewer than 30,000 or more than 120,000 public chains, plus five repertoires with anomalous nucleotide sharing, were excluded from co-occurrence clustering. TCRdb retrieved this table from immuneACCESS and kept in-frame rearrangements only. Not all clones are present; in checked studies, unresolved V genes account for under half, and no reason is known for the remainder. The V and J calls and clone size were taken over from that table, and D and trimming were inferred from the DNA. The table kept for this sample lists around 45,000 clones. Clones ranked in the top ten supply less than 20% of the sample.

What the work shows at the level of the full study, not this receptor alone: The only immune exposure information available for the cohort was CMV serostatus. Because counts were too low, 15 to 20 rarely observed V segments, including chromosome 9 orphons, were left out of the earlier analysis of several hundred of the donors. The authors suggested that the approach could potentially be generalized to other disease states and immunological phenotypes. At a false discovery rate of 0.05, a later analysis linked about 17,000 TCR beta sequences to specific HLA alleles. In vitro tests confirmed that a few of the cytomegalovirus-associated TCR beta chains recognize cytomegalovirus antigens. A group of highly shared sequence variants was considered likely to be a technical artifact of the sequencing pipeline. In a later analysis, most CMV-associated TCR beta chains were found to appear HLA-restricted, with HLA associations seemingly driven largely by CMV exposure. The study listed 164 TCR beta chains as associated with cytomegalovirus. In an earlier analysis of around 500 of the donors, most TCR beta V segments appeared in productive rearrangements about 87% or about 30% of the time, broadly matching IMGT annotations. In this cohort, only TCR beta chains were sequenced, and detectable features were limited by the absence of alpha or paired-chain data. Compared with the approximately 600-donor mean, donors in an Asian-associated ancestry cluster had fewer N-insertions in productive TCRs, according to a later genetic analysis. Across donors, most TCR sequences were observed very rarely, whereas some public TCRs were present in many individuals. The classifier was reported to diagnose cytomegalovirus status with high specificity and sensitivity in both the original cohort and the validation cohort. In a later genetic analysis, a missense DCLRE1C variant was associated with V-gene and J-gene trimming of TCR beta chains, and the association was replicated in an independent cohort. Presence/absence analyses assumed roughly uniform sequencing depth across donors, an assumption that may not hold. Because the 87-base-pair reads could not distinguish some IMGT-functional V segments, including TRBV6-2 and TRBV6-3, those segments were excluded. In a later analysis, HLA-associated TCR beta chains were found to be more clonally expanded and to have lower generation probabilities than equally common non-associated chains. A later analysis found that TCR association rates varied across HLA loci, with DRB1 alleles showing the most associated TCRs and HLA-C alleles the fewest. When HLA alleles, especially DR and DQ, strongly co-occurred, TCR associations were difficult to assign to individual alleles. A further reported finding was that TCR beta sequences accurately predicted the HLA-A and HLA-B alleles for most subjects in the first cohort. Correlated functional status among segregating V segments might reflect linkage disequilibrium, but an unknown experimental factor could not be ruled out. Because HLA typing was unavailable for some donors at each locus, only the typed subset was used in association tests. According to a later analysis, parvovirus B19, influenza, CMV and Epstein-Barr virus appeared linked to several top co-occurrence clusters.

Note on this clone: No cognate antigen has been identified for it.

As encoded in the germline V gene (reference sequence), CDR1 is MNHNY while CDR2 is SVGAGI. V lost 10 bases and J lost 0 bases, and the count of bases not matched to a germline gene is 7. Counted from cysteine to phenylalanine, this CDR3 has 14 amino acids. CDR3 DNA only is kept here, 42 bases in frame from base 1. The sequenced sample consisted of PBMCs. The rearranged segments are TRBV6-6 and TRBJ1-2, with 8 middle bases fitting TRBD1. The origin of this receptor is a male donor in good health and CMV-seronegative. This receptor carries the CDR3 CATGQGTTNYGYTF. At the DNA level, the sequence is TGTGCCACCGGACAGGGAACGACTAACTATGGCTACACCTTC.